The 4 T cell receptor beta chains reported below all come from one sample, sequenced in a study of blood T cell dynamics during melanoma immunotherapy. Study-level results: Immune-effector CD8+ cells best matched cell-free DNA CDR3 sequences and were most clonal.

Indicated time point: week 3, after first cycle of checkpoint inhibitor. The CD3+ CD4- CD8+ CD45RA- CD45RO-high CD27- CCR7- memory phenotype defined TIE cells. The repertoire was sequenced with immunoSEQ multiplex PCR; TCRdb's copy has only in-frame clones and lacks some. Of 910 or so clones in the sample, approximately 84% were seen once. Their antigen targets remain unknown. The material sequenced was CD8+ T cells from blood, taken from a patient treated with checkpoint blockade. The origin of the receptors is a human donor with melanoma.

The V gene is TRBV27, the J gene TRBJ2-1; 8 bases are shared with TRBD2. CDR1 and CDR2 from the germline V gene are MNHEY and SMNVEV (reference sequence). CDR3 length: 14 amino acids. J lost 4 bases, V lost 2 bases, and 1 base had no gene match. Here the CDR3 DNA reads TGTGCCAGCAGTTTAGCGGGAGGTTACAATGAGCAGTTCTTC. Encoded protein: CASSLAGGYNEQFF.

The CDR3 nucleotides are TGTGCCAGCAGTGAATTCGTTCGGCAGGGAGGAAACACCATATATTTT. It yields the protein CASSEFVRQGGNTIYF. This chain connects TRBV6-1 to TRBJ1-3, with a possible D match to TRBD1 (5 bases). The length of the CDR3 is 16 residues. Deletions cut 2 bases from V and 4 bases from J, with 15 bases between. Germline V gives CDR1 MNHNS, CDR2 SASEGT.

The rearrangement uses TRBV28 and TRBJ1-1; 10 bases map to TRBD1. The junction had 8 bases not matched to a gene; V was cut back by 3 bases and J by 10 bases. The CDR3 runs to 14 residues. The germline gives CDR1 MDHEN, CDR2 SYDVKM. CDR3 sequence reads: CASSLGQGPMGAFF. CDR3 coding DNA: TGTGCCAGCAGTTTGGGACAGGGGCCCATGGGAGCTTTCTTT.

This clone was seen only a few times. The chain carries TRBV2 and TRBJ1-5, with D possibly being TRBD1 (6 bases). Germline V gene sequence: CDR1 SNHLY, CDR2 FYNNEI. V shed 6 bases and J shed 6 bases, with 15 bases lying between them. This CDR3 has 14 residues. As DNA, the CDR3 is TGTGCCAGCAGCCCCGGGACATTCAGTCAGCCCCAGCATTTT. Its translation: CASSPGTFSQPQHF.